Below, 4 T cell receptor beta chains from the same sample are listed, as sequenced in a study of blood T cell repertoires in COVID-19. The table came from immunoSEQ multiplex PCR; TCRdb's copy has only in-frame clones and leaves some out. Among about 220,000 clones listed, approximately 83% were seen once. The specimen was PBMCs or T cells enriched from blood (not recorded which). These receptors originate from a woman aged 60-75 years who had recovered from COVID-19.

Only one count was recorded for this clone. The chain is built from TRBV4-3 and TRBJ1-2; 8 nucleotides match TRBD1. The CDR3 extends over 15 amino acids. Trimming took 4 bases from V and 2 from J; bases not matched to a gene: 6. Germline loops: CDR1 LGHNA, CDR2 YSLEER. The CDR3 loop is CASSPHRGANYGYTF. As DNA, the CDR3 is TGCGCCAGCAGCCCTCACAGGGGGGCGAACTATGGCTACACCTTC.

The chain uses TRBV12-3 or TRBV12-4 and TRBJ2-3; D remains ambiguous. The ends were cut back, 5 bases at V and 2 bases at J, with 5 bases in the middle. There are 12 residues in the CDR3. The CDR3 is CASSVYTDTQYF. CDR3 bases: TGTGCCAGCAGTGTTTACACAGATACGCAGTATTTT.

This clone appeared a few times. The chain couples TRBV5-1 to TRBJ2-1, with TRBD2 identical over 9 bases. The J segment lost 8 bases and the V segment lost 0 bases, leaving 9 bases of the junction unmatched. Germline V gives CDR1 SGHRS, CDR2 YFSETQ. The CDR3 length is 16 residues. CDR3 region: CASSLVGGRAMDEQFF. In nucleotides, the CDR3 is TGCGCCAGCAGCTTGGTGGGCGGGAGGGCCATGGATGAGCAGTTCTTC. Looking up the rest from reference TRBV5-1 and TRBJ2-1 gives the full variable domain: KAGVTQTPRYLIKTRGQQVTLSCSPISGHRSVSWYQQTPGQGLQFLFEYFSETQRNKGNFPGRFSGRQFSNSRSEMNVSTLELGDSALYLCASSLVGGRAMDEQFFGPGTRLTVL.

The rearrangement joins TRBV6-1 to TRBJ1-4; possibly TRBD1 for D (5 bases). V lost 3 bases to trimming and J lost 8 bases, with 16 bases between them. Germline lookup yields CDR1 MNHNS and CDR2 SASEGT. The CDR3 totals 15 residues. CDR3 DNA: TGTGCCAGCAGTGACAGCCCAGGGTTAAGGGAAAAACTGTTTTTT. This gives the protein CASSDSPGLREKLFF.